Following are 7 T cell receptor beta chains from one sample sequenced in a study of T cell responses to AZD1222 COVID-19 vaccine. Profiling relied on immunoSEQ multiplex PCR, and the TCRdb table lists in-frame clones only, not all of them. The sample includes roughly 100,000 clones, approximately 91% of them seen just once. Source: peripheral blood, taken 28 days after the second AZD1222 dose. The receptors were gathered from an adult who received the AZD1222 COVID-19 vaccine.

This clone appeared once. This rearrangement joins TRBV5-6 to TRBJ2-5; D gene uncertain. V lost 1 base to trimming and J lost 4 bases, with 2 bases between them. Germline lookup yields CDR1 SGHDT and CDR2 YYEEEE. The CDR3 is made up of 11 amino acids. The CDR3: CASSLLETQYF. The CDR3 coding sequence is TGTGCCAGCAGCTTGTTAGAGACCCAGTACTTC.

The J gene is TRBJ2-7, the V gene TRBV7-3; possibly TRBD1 or TRBD2 for D (6 bases each). The V gene lost 3 bases and the J gene lost 3 bases, with 12 bases spanning the gap. CDR3 length: 14 amino acids. Per germline, CDR1 SGHTA and CDR2 FQGTGA. CDR3 residues: CASSFGGQDYEQYF. DNA for the CDR3: TGTGCCAGCAGCTTCGGGGGCCAGGACTACGAGCAGTACTTC.

This clone was picked up a small number of times. This chain joins TRBV11-2 and TRBJ2-6; no clear D. Trimming removed 0 bases at V and 0 bases at J, with 3 bases between. There are 15 residues in the CDR3. Germline assignment: CDR1 SGHAT and CDR2 FQNNGV. The CDR3 here is CASSLDSSGANVLTF. DNA of the CDR3: TGTGCCAGCAGCTTAGACAGCTCTGGGGCCAACGTCCTGACTTTC.

CDR3: CASTLPTSHEQYF. CDR3 bases: TGTGCCAGCACTCTCCCAACTAGTCACGAGCAGTACTTC. This chain joins TRBV28 and TRBJ2-7; TRBD2 might be the D (5 bases). The germline V and J ends were trimmed by 7 bases and 5 bases, with 15 bases remaining between them. The CDR3 has 13 amino acids. CDR1 and CDR2 from the germline V gene are MDHEN and SYDVKM.

The gene calls are TRBV7-8 and TRBJ2-6; a possible D gene is TRBD1 (6 bases). V was trimmed by 7 bases and J by 0 bases, leaving 16 bases between them. The CDR3 is 17 amino acids. Per germline, CDR1 SGHVS and CDR2 FQNEAQ. CDR3 amino acids: CASIRTAASSGANVLTF. The DNA for the CDR3 is TGTGCCAGCATTCGGACAGCTGCAAGCTCTGGGGCCAACGTCCTGACTTTC.

The V call is TRBV7-3, the J call TRBJ2-3, with TRBD2 matching over 8 bases. Germline CDR1 is SGHTA and CDR2 is FQGTGA. V lost 3 bases and J lost 4; bases outside the gene matches: 3. CDR3 length: 14 residues. This chain's CDR3 is CASSLNGRADTQYF. The CDR3 nucleotides read TGTGCCAGCAGCTTGAACGGGAGGGCAGATACGCAGTATTTT.

This clone came up a few times. V and J are TRBV27 and TRBJ2-7, with 10 bases fitting TRBD1. V lost 4 bases to trimming and J lost 7 bases; unmatched junction nucleotides: 13. The CDR3 consists of 16 residues. CDR1 is MNHEY, CDR2 SMNVEV, per germline (reference sequence). In DNA form, the CDR3 reads TGTGCCAGCAGTTATTTCCTCGACAGGGGGCGCTTGGAGCAGTACTTC. Its protein product is CASSYFLDRGRLEQYF.